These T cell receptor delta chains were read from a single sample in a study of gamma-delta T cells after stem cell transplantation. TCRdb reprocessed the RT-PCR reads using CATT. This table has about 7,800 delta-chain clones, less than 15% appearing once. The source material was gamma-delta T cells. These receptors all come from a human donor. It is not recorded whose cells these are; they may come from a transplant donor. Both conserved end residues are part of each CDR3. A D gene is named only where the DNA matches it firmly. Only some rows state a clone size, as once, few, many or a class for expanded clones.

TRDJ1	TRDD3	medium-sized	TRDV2	CACDTVGYAYTDKLIF	TGTGCCTGTGACACGGTGGGATACGCCTACACCGATAAACTCATCTTT
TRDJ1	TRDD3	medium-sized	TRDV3	CAFSLGDTDKLIF	TGTGCCTTTTCACTGGGGGACACCGATAAACTCATCTTT
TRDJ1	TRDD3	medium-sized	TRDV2	CACDLTGGYARKLIF	TGTGCCTGTGATCTTACTGGGGGATACGCGAGGAAACTCATCTTT
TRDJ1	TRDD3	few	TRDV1	CALGEGTRGIRHKLIF	TGTGCTCTTGGGGAAGGAACTCGGGGGATACGCCATAAACTCATCTTT
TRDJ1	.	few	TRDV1	CALGERAMRPRGKLIF	TGTGCTCTTGGGGAAAGGGCGATGCGTCCCAGGGGTAAACTCATCTTT
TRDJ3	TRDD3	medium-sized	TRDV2	CACDTAHTGGTSWDTRQMFF	TGTGCCTGTGACACCGCCCATACTGGGGGAACCTCCTGGGACACCCGACAGATGTTTTTC
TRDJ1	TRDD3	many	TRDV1	CALGELPFPGIRGDTDKLIF	TGTGCTCTTGGGGAACTCCCCTTCCCGGGGATACGGGGAGACACCGATAAACTCATCTTT
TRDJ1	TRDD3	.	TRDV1	CALGELSYSVYWGILGGDKLIF	TGTGCTCTTGGGGAACTCTCCTACTCGGTTTACTGGGGGATACTTGGTGGCGATAAACTCATCTTT
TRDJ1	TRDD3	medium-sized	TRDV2	CACDTRSTGLWAGGYASDKLIF	TGTGCCTGTGACACCCGGTCGACCGGACTTTGGGCTGGGGGATACGCGTCCGATAAACTCATCTTT
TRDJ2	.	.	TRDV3	CASNELPAWGKLTAQLFF	TGTGCCTCCAATGAACTACCTGCCTGGGGAAAGTTGACAGCACAACTCTTCTTT
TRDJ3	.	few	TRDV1	CALGARKVIAGGLRGSSWDTRQMFF	TGTGCTCTTGGAGCACGTAAGGTCATTGCTGGAGGATTAAGAGGGAGCTCCTGGGACACCCGACAGATGTTTTTC
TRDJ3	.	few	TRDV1	CALGSAPSGPRSWDTRQMFF	TGTGCTCTTGGGTCCGCGCCGTCGGGCCCCCGCTCCTGGGACACCCGACAGATGTTTTTC
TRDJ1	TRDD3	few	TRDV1	CALGERAYLDWGMADKLIF	TGTGCTCTTGGGGAACGGGCTTACTTGGACTGGGGGATGGCGGATAAACTCATCTTT
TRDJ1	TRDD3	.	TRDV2	CACDLRPSPVLGDLYTDKLIF	TGTGCCTGTGACCTAAGGCCTTCCCCTGTACTGGGGGACTTGTACACCGATAAACTCATCTTT
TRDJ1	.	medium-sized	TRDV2	CACDKPHYVLGALGTDKLIF	TGTGCCTGTGACAAGCCCCACTATGTACTGGGTGCCCTTGGCACCGATAAACTCATCTTT
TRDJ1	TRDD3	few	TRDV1	CALGELGGGLPGAGGYRYTDKLIF	TGTGCTCTTGGGGAACTAGGAGGCGGCCTTCCAGGGGCTGGGGGATACAGGTACACCGATAAACTCATCTTT
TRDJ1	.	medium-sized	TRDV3	CAFPRWGPHTDKLIF	TGTGCCTTTCCCAGGTGGGGGCCCCACACCGATAAACTCATCTTT
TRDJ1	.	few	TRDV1	CALGELCLIGPYKLIF	TGTGCTCTTGGGGAACTATGCTTAATAGGCCCCTATAAACTCATCTTT
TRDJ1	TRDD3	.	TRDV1	CALGESSPGTSQAGGYLSTDNLIF	TGTGCTCTTGGGGAATCGTCACCGGGGACTTCTCAAGCAGGGGGATATCTGTCTACCGATAACCTCATCTTT
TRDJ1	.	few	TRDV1	CALGGHQASFHTDKLIF	TGTGCTCTTGGGGGCCATCAGGCATCGTTCCACACCGATAAACTCATCTTT
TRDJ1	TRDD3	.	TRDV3	CAFSLLHPRLGDKTDKLIF	TGTGCCTTTTCGCTCCTACACCCGCGACTGGGGGATAAGACCGATAAACTCATCTTT
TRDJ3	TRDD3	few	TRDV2	CACAPDWGIRYESSSWDTRQMFF	TGTGCCTGTGCTCCGGACTGGGGGATACGCTACGAATCGAGCTCCTGGGACACCCGACAGATGTTTTTC
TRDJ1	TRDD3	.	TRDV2	CACDILGDTPTDKLIF	TGTGCCTGTGACATACTGGGGGATACGCCCACCGATAAACTCATCTTT
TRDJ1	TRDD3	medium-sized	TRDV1	CALGERLSSFPLCWGITRDDKLIF	TGTGCTCTTGGGGAACGATTGAGCTCCTTCCCCCTTTGCTGGGGGATAACTCGTGACGATAAACTCATCTTT
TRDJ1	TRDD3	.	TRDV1	CALGSSFLEMTGGSPTDKLTF	TGTGCTCTTGGGAGCTCCTTCCTAGAAATGACTGGGGGATCCCCCACCGATAAACTCACCTTT
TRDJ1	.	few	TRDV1	CALGEPTLLPRGAGGYTDKLIF	TGTGCTCTTGGGGAACCCACTCTCCTTCCTAGGGGAGCTGGGGGATACACCGATAAACTCATCTTT
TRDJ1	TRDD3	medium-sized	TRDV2	CACANLQLGDTDKLIF	TGTGCCTGTGCTAACCTCCAACTGGGGGATACCGATAAACTCATCTTT
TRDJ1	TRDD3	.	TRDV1	CALGPREYPLGGQYTDKLIF	TGTGCTCTTGGGCCTCGGGAGTACCCCCTGGGGGGTCAGTACACCGATAAACTCATCTTT